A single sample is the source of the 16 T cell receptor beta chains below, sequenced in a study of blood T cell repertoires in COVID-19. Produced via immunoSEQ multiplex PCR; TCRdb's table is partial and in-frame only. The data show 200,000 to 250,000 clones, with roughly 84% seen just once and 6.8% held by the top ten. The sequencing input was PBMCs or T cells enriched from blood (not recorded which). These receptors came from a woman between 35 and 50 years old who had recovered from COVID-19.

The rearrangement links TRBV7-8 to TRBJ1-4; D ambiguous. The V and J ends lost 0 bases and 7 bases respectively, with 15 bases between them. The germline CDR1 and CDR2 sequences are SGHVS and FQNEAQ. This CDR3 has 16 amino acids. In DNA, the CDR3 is TGTGCCAGCAGCTTAGCGCGCCGGCGAGAGGGTGAAAAACTGTTTTTT. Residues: CASSLARRREGEKLFF.

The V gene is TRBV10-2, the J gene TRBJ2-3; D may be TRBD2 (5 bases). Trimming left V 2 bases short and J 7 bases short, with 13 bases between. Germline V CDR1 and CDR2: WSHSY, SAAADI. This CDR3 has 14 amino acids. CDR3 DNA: TGCGCCAGCAGTGAGCGGGTGCGGGTGAATACGCAGTATTTT. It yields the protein CASSERVRVNTQYF.

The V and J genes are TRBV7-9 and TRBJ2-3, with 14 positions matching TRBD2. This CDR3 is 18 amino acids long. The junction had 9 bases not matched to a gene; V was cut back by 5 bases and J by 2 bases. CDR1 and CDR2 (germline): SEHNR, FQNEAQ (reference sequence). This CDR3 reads CASSLPRLAGGNTDTQYF. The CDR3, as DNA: TGTGCCAGCAGCCTCCCCCGACTAGCGGGAGGGAACACAGATACGCAGTATTTT.

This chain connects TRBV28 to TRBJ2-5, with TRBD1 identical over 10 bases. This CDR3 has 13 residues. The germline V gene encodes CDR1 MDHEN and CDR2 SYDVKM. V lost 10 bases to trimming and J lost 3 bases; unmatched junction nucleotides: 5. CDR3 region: CATGQGEEETQYF. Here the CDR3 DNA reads TGTGCCACAGGACAGGGGGAAGAAGAGACCCAGTACTTC.

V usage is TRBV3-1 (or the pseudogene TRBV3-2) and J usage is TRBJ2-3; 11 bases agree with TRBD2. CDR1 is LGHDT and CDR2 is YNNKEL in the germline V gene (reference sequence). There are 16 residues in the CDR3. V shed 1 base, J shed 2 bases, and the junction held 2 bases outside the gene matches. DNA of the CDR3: TGTGCCAGCAGCCAAGGACTAGCGGGGTCCACAGATACGCAGTATTTT. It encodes CASSQGLAGSTDTQYF.

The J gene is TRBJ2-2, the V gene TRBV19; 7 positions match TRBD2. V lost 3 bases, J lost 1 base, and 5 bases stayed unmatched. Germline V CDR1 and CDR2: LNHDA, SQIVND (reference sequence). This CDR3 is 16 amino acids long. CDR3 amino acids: CASSILGLENTGELFF. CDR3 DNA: TGTGCCAGTAGTATTCTCGGACTAGAGAACACCGGGGAGCTGTTTTTT.

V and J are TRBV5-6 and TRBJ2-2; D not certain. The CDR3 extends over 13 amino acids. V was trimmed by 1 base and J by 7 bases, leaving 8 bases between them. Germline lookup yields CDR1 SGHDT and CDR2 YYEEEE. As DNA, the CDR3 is TGTGCCAGCAGCTTGAGCGTTGGCGGGGAGCTGTTTTTT. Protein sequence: CASSLSVGGELFF.

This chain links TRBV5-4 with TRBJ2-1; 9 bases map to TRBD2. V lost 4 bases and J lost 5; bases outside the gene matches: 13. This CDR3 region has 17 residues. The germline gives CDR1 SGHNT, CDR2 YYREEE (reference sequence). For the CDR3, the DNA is TGTGCCAGCAGCGAGATTATCGGGACTAGCACCCACAATGAGCAGTTCTTC. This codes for CASSEIIGTSTHNEQFF.

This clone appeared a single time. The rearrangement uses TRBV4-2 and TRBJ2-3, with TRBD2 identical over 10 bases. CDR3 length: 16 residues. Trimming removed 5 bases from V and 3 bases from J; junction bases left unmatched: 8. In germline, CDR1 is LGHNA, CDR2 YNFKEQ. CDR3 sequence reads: CASSEPSGSATDTQYF. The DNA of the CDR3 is TGTGCCAGCAGCGAACCTAGCGGGAGCGCGACAGATACGCAGTATTTT.

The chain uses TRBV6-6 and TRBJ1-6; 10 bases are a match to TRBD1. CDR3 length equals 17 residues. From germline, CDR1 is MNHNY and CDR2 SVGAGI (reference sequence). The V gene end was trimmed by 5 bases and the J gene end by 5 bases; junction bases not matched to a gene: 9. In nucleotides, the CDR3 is TGTGCCAGCAGTCCACGGACAGGGGGAATTAATAATTCACCCCTCCACTTT. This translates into CASSPRTGGINNSPLHF.

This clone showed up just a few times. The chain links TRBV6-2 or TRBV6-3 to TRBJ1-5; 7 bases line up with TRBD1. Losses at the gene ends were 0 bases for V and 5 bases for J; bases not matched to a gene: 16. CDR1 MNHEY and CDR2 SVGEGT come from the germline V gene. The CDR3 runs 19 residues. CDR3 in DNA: TGTGCCAGCAGTTACTCGCCTAAAAAACCGGGACAGAGATATCAGCCCCAGCATTTT. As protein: CASSYSPKKPGQRYQPQHF.

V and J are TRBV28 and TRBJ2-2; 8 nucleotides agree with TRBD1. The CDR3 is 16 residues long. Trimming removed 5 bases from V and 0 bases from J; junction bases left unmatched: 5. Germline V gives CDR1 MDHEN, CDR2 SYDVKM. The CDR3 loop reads CASSPPGQANTGELFF. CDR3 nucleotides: TGTGCCAGCAGTCCTCCGGGACAGGCGAACACCGGGGAGCTGTTTTTT. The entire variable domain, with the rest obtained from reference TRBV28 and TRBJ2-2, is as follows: DVKVTQSSRYLVKRTGEKVFLECVQDMDHENMFWYRQDPGLGLRLIYFSYDVKMKEKGDIPEGYSVSREKKERFSLILESASTNQTSMYLCASSPPGQANTGELFFGEGSRLTVL.

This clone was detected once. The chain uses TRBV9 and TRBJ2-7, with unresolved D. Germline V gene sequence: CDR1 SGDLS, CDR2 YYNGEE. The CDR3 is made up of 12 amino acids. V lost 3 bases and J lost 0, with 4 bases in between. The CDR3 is CASSAISYEQYV. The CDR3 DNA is TGTGCCAGCAGCGCCATCTCCTACGAGCAGTACGTC.

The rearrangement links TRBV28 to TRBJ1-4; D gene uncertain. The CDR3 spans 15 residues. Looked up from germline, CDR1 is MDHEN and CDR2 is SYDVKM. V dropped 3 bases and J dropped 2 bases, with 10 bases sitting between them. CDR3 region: CASSLGIGTNEKLFF. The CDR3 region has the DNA TGTGCCAGCAGTTTGGGTATCGGGACTAATGAAAAACTGTTTTTT.

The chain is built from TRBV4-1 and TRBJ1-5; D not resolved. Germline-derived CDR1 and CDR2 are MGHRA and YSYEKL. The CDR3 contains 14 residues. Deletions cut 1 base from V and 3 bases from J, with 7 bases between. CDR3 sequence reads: CASSQGQPNQPQHF. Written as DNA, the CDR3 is TGCGCCAGCAGCCAAGGACAACCCAATCAGCCCCAGCATTTT.

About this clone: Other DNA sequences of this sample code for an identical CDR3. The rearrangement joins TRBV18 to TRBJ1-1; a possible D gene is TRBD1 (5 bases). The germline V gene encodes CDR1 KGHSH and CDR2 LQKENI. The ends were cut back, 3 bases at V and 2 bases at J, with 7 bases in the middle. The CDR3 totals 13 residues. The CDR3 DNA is TGTGCCAGCTCACCGCAGGGAAACACTGAAGCTTTCTTT. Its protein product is CASSPQGNTEAFF.